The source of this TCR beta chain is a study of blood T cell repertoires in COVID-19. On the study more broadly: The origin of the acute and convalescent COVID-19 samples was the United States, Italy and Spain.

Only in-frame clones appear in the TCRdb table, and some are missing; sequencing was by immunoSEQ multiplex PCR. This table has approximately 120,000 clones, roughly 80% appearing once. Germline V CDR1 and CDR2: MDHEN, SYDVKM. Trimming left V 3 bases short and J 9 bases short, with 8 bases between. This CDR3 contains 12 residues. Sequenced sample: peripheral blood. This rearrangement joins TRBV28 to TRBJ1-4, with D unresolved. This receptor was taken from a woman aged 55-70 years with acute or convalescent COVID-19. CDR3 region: CASSFSGQKLFF. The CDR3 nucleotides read TGTGCCAGCAGTTTTTCAGGTCAAAAACTGTTTTTT.